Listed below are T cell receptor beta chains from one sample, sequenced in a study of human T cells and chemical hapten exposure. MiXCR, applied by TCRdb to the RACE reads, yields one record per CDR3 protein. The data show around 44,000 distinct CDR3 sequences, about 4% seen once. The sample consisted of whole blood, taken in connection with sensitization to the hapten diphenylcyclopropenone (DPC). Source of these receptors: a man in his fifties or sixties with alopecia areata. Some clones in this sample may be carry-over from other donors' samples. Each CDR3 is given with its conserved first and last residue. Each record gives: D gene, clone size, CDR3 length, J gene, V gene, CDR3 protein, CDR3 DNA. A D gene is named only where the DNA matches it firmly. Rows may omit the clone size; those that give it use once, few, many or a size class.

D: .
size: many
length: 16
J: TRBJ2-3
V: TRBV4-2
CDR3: CASSQDKGPYTDTQYF
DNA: TGTGCCAGCAGCCAAGATAAGGGGCCCTACACAGATACGCAGTATTTT

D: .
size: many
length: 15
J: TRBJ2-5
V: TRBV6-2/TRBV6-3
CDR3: CARASNATNQETQYF
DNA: TGTGCCAGAGCAAGCAACGCAACTAACCAAGAGACCCAGTACTTC

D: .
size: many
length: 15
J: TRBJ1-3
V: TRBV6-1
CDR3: CASSEDVLSGNTIYF
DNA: TGTGCCAGCAGTGAAGACGTGCTCTCTGGAAACACCATATATTTT

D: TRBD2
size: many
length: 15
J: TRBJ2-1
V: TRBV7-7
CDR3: CASSLVWGGRGEQFF
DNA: TGTGCTAGCAGCTTAGTTTGGGGGGGACGAGGTGAGCAGTTCTTC

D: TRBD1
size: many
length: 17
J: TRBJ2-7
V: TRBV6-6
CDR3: CASSYSPDRGFSYEQYF
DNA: TGTGCCAGCAGTTACTCTCCCGACAGGGGATTCTCCTACGAGCAGTACTTC

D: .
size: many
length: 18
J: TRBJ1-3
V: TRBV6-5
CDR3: CASSPDGSGAHAGNTIYF
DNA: TGTGCCAGCAGTCCCGACGGATCAGGGGCGCACGCTGGAAACACCATATATTTT

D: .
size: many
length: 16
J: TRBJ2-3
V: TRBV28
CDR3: CASSLAAGTYTDTQYF
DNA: TGTGCCAGCAGTTTAGCCGCGGGGACTTACACAGATACGCAGTATTTT

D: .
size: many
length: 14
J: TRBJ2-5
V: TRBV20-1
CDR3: CSARAGGVQETQYF
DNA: TGCAGTGCTAGAGCCGGGGGCGTACAAGAGACCCAGTACTTC

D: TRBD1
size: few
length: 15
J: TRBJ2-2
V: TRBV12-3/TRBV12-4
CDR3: CASFGTGKLAGELFF
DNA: TGTGCCAGCTTCGGGACAGGGAAGTTGGCCGGGGAGCTGTTTTTT

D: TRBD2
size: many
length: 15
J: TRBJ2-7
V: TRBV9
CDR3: CASSVGLAASYEQYF
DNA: TGTGCCAGCAGCGTAGGGCTAGCGGCCTCCTACGAGCAGTACTTC

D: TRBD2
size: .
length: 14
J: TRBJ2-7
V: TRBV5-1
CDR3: CASSTLTSRHEQYF
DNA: TGCGCCAGCAGCACCTTGACTAGCCGCCACGAGCAGTACTTC

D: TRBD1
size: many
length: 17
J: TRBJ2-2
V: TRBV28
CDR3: CASSPRQGARNTGELFF
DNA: TGTGCCAGCAGTCCACGACAGGGGGCAAGGAACACCGGGGAGCTGTTTTTT

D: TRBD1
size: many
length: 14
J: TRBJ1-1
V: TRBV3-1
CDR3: CASSRRQGGTEAFF
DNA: TGTGCCAGCAGTCGGCGACAGGGCGGGACTGAAGCTTTCTTT

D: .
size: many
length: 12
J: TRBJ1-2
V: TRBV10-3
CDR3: CAISGEGFGYTF
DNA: TGTGCCATCAGTGGTGAGGGATTTGGCTACACCTTC

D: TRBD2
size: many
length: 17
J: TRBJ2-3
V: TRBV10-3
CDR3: CAISGIDGGRLSDTQYF
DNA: TGTGCCATCAGTGGCATAGATGGCGGGAGGTTGTCAGATACGCAGTATTTT

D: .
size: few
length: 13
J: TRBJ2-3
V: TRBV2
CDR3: CASSSQDTYTQYF
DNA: TGTGCCAGCAGTTCCCAGGACACCTATACGCAGTATTTT

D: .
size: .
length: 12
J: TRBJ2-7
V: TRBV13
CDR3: CASRNQGYEQYF
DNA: TGTGCCAGCCGAAACCAGGGCTACGAGCAGTACTTC

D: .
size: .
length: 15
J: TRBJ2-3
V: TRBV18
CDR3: CASSLPPEVPDTQYF
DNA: TGTGCCAGCTCACTACCCCCGGAGGTGCCAGATACGCAGTATTTT

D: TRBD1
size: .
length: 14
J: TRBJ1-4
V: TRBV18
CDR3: CASSSQGGSEKLFF
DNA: TGTGCCAGCTCGTCACAGGGGGGTTCTGAAAAACTGTTTTTT

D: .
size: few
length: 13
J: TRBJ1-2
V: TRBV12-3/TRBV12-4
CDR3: CASRGDATGSSTF
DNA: TGTGCCAGCAGGGGAGATGCTACAGGGTCAAGCACCTTC

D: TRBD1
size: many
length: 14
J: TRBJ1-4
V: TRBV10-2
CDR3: CASRGSGGVEKLFF
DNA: TGCGCCAGCAGGGGGTCAGGGGGCGTTGAAAAACTGTTTTTT

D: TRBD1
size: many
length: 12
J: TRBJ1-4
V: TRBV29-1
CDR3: CSVGQGYEKLFF
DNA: TGCAGCGTTGGACAGGGATATGAAAAACTGTTTTTT

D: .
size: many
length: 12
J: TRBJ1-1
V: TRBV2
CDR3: CASTRENTEAFF
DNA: TGTGCCAGCACCAGGGAGAACACTGAAGCTTTCTTT

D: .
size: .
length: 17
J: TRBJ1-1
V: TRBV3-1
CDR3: CASSQDLGSLMNTEAFF
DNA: TGTGCCAGCAGCCAAGATCTAGGCAGCCTGATGAACACTGAAGCTTTCTTT

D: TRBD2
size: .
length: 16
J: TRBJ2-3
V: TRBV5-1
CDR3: CASSPPREDSTDTQYF
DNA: TGCGCCAGCAGCCCCCCGCGGGAGGATAGCACAGATACGCAGTATTTT